These 3 T cell receptor beta chains share one sample of origin, sequenced in a study of T cells in localized non-small cell lung cancer. Sequencing used immunoSEQ multiplex PCR; TCRdb keeps in-frame clones, though not all of them. The data show about 55,000 clones, with roughly 88% seen just once and 17% held by the top ten. This specimen was peripheral blood mononuclear cells, taken before any cancer treatment. These receptors were taken from a man between 40 and 70 years old with stage III lung adenocarcinoma.

The genes are TRBV2 and TRBJ2-7, with D perhaps assigned TRBD1 or TRBD2 (5 bases each). Between the trimmed V and J ends, which lost 7 bases and 5 bases, there was a span of 12 bases. Germline assignment: CDR1 SNHLY and CDR2 FYNNEI. The length of the CDR3 is 12 residues. DNA for the CDR3: TGTGCCAGCAACGAGGGGCGGGACGAGCAGTACTTC. Translation: CASNEGRDEQYF. Variable domain in full (rest from reference TRBV2 and TRBJ2-7): EPEVTQTPSHQVTQMGQEVILRCVPISNHLYFYWYRQILGQKVEFLVSFYNNEISEKSEIFDDQFSVERPDGSNFTLKIRSTKLEDSAMYFCASNEGRDEQYFGPGTRLTVT.

The chain links TRBV4-1 to TRBJ1-1; D uncertain. The CDR3 is made up of 17 amino acids. Trimming removed 2 bases at V and 3 bases at J, with 19 bases between. Germline V gives CDR1 MGHRA, CDR2 YSYEKL. CDR3 nucleotide sequence: TGCGCCAGCAGCCAATCTACGGGGATTATAGGCTACACTGAAGCTTTCTTT. Amino acids: CASSQSTGIIGYTEAFF.

V is TRBV5-1 and J is TRBJ1-1, with a possible D match to TRBD1 (5 bases). The CDR3 runs to 12 residues. Germline V lookup: CDR1 SGHRS, CDR2 YFSETQ. The V end lost 4 bases, the J end lost 4 bases, and 8 bases lay between the germline ends. The CDR3 is CASSRGTTEAFF. CDR3 DNA: TGCGCCAGCAGCCGGGGGACCACTGAAGCTTTCTTT.